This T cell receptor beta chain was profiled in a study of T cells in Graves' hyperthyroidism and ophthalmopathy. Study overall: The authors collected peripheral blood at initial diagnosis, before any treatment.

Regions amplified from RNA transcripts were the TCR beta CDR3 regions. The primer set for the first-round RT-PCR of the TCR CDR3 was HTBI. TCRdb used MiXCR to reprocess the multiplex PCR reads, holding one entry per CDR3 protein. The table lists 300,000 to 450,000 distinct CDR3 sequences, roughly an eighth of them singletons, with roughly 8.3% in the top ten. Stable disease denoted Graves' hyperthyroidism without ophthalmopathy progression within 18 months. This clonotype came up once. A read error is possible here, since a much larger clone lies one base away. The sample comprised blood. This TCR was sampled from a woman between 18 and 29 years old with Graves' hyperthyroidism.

The CDR3 sequence: CSVEPGQGLTLMNTEAFF. CDR3 nucleotides: TGCAGCGTTGAGCCGGGACAGGGGCTGACCCTCATGAACACTGAAGCTTTCTTT. The chain links TRBV29-1 to TRBJ1-1, with 10 bases that match TRBD1. The V and J ends lost 3 bases and 0 bases, in that order; junction bases with no gene match: 13. The CDR3 spans 18 residues. The germline V gene has CDR1 SQVTM and CDR2 ANQGSEA.